The rows below give T cell receptor beta chains drawn from one sample of a study of CD8 T cells in Susac syndrome. Each CDR3 protein gets one entry after TCRdb re-called the immunoSEQ multiplex PCR reads with MiXCR. The sample records some 150,000 distinct CDR3 sequences, roughly 95% being singletons. Material: CD8+ T cells from PBMCs. Receptors originate from a human donor with multiple sclerosis. Both conserved end residues are part of each CDR3. D genes are given only for firm matches. Not all rows give a size; the values are once, few, many and, for expanded clones, a class.

NA | TRBJ1-4 | TRBD1 | TRBV4-2 | CASTQRGQDLRTNEKLFF | TGTGCCAGCACCCAGCGGGGACAGGACTTGCGGACTAATGAAAAACTGTTTTTT
NA | TRBJ2-7 | NA | TRBV13 | CASSLAVRPYEQYF | TGTGCCAGCAGCTTAGCAGTCAGACCCTACGAGCAGTACTTC
NA | TRBJ2-1 | NA | TRBV5-6 | CASSPSALGQFF | TGTGCCAGCAGCCCCTCGGCATTGGGGCAGTTCTTC
NA | TRBJ1-2 | NA | TRBV12-3/TRBV12-4 | CASSSRGGYGYTF | TGTGCCAGCAGTAGCAGGGGAGGCTATGGCTACACCTTC
NA | TRBJ1-1 | NA | TRBV7-9 | CASPERTEAFF | TGTGCCAGCCCCGAGCGCACTGAAGCTTTCTTT
NA | TRBJ2-1 | TRBD2 | TRBV13 | CASSTGTSFANEQFF | TGTGCCAGCAGCACCGGGACTAGCTTCGCAAATGAGCAGTTCTTC
NA | TRBJ2-5 | NA | TRBV23-1 | CASSNQQETQYF | TGCGCCAGCAGTAATCAACAAGAGACCCAGTACTTC
NA | TRBJ2-3 | NA | TRBV6-6 | CASRPRDSYTQYF | TGTGCCAGCAGACCCCGGGACTCCTATACGCAGTATTTT
NA | TRBJ1-1 | NA | TRBV7-9 | CASSPIPGTEAFF | TGTGCCAGCAGCCCAATACCGGGCACTGAAGCTTTCTTT
NA | TRBJ2-3 | NA | TRBV3-1 | CASSQAAVTDTQYF | TGTGCCAGCAGCCAAGCAGCAGTTACAGATACGCAGTATTTT
NA | TRBJ1-1 | TRBD1 | TRBV2 | CAQTGVNTEAFF | TGTGCCCAAACAGGGGTGAACACTGAAGCTTTCTTT
once | TRBJ2-3 | NA | TRBV6-5 | CASSYIGRNTDTQYF | TGTGCCAGCAGTTACATCGGAAGAAACACAGATACGCAGTATTTT
NA | TRBJ2-7 | NA | TRBV20-1 | CSARSWTDSYEQYF | TGCAGTGCTAGAAGTTGGACGGATTCCTACGAGCAGTACTTC
NA | TRBJ2-3 | NA | TRBV20-1 | CSARDLSTDTQYF | TGCAGTGCTAGGGACTTGAGCACAGATACGCAGTATTTT
NA | TRBJ2-7 | NA | TRBV20-1 | CSASDQARSYEQYF | TGCAGTGCTAGCGACCAGGCCCGCTCCTACGAGCAGTACTTC
NA | TRBJ2-3 | NA | TRBV15 | CATSRDQGGYTDTQYF | TGTGCCACCAGCAGAGATCAGGGCGGCTACACAGATACGCAGTATTTT
NA | TRBJ2-7 | NA | TRBV2 | CASSENGYEQYF | TGTGCCAGCAGTGAGAACGGGTACGAGCAGTACTTC
NA | TRBJ2-5 | NA | TRBV7-9 | CASSLVRELETQYF | TGTGCCAGCAGCTTAGTCAGGGAACTGGAGACCCAGTACTTC
NA | TRBJ2-3 | TRBD2 | TRBV12-3/TRBV12-4 | CASSRTSGGALDTQYF | TGTGCCAGCAGTCGGACTAGCGGGGGGGCTTTAGATACGCAGTATTTT
NA | TRBJ2-5 | TRBD1 | TRBV29-1 | CSSRTGNQETQYF | TGCAGCTCAAGGACAGGGAACCAAGAGACCCAGTACTTC
NA | TRBJ1-5 | NA | TRBV2 | CASSELGGSNQPQHF | TGTGCCAGCAGTGAATTGGGGGGTTCCAATCAGCCCCAGCATTTT
NA | TRBJ1-5 | TRBD1 | TRBV7-8 | CASSSRQGNQPQHF | TGTGCCAGCAGCTCTCGACAGGGGAATCAGCCCCAGCATTTT
NA | TRBJ2-7 | TRBD1 | TRBV15 | CATSRARGQGRNEQYF | TGTGCCACCAGCAGAGCTCGTGGACAGGGACGAAACGAGCAGTACTTC
NA | TRBJ2-1 | NA | TRBV5-6 | CASTGTLLGNEQFF | TGTGCCAGCACCGGTACTCTACTGGGCAATGAGCAGTTCTTC
NA | TRBJ1-1 | NA | TRBV29-1 | CSVEDNTEAFF | TGCAGCGTCGAAGATAACACTGAAGCTTTCTTT
NA | TRBJ2-7 | NA | TRBV20-1 | CSARLGSGQEYEQYF | TGCAGTGCTAGACTCGGGTCGGGCCAGGAGTACGAGCAGTACTTC
NA | TRBJ1-6 | NA | TRBV10-3 | CAISEGSPLHF | TGTGCCATCAGTGAAGGCTCACCCCTCCACTTT
once | TRBJ2-5 | NA | TRBV15 | CATSRDGETQYF | TGTGCCACCAGCAGAGATGGGGAAACCCAGTACTTC
NA | TRBJ1-1 | NA | TRBV5-6 | CASSLDSNTEAFF | TGTGCCAGCAGCTTGGACAGCAACACTGAAGCTTTCTTT
NA | TRBJ1-4 | NA | TRBV30 | CAWGNNEKLFF | TGTGCCTGGGGAAATAATGAAAAACTGTTTTTT
NA | TRBJ1-2 | NA | TRBV29-1 | CSVVQGRGGYTF | TGCAGCGTTGTGCAGGGAAGAGGGGGCTACACCTTC
NA | TRBJ1-1 | NA | TRBV7-3 | CASSLTAGSPEAFF | TGTGCCAGCAGCTTAACGGCAGGTAGCCCTGAAGCTTTCTTT
NA | TRBJ2-3 | NA | TRBV11-1 | CASSPVAPKGTDTQYF | TGTGCCAGCAGCCCTGTAGCCCCCAAGGGGACAGATACGCAGTATTTT
NA | TRBJ1-6 | NA | TRBV2 | CASSEGQTNSPLHF | TGTGCCAGCAGTGAAGGCCAGACAAATTCACCCCTCCACTTT
NA | TRBJ2-5 | TRBD2 | TRBV11-2 | CASSQWTSGVETQYF | TGTGCCAGCAGCCAGTGGACTAGCGGGGTGGAGACCCAGTACTTC
NA | TRBJ1-1 | NA | TRBV9 | CASSVVPPNTEAFF | TGTGCCAGCAGCGTAGTCCCCCCGAACACTGAAGCTTTCTTT
NA | TRBJ1-2 | TRBD1 | TRBV29-1 | CSVSSTGGQGYGYTF | TGCAGCGTTTCTTCCACAGGGGGCCAGGGATATGGCTACACCTTC
NA | TRBJ2-6 | NA | TRBV15 | CATSSELTETGYSSGANVLTF | TGTGCCACCAGCAGTGAACTTACCGAGACAGGTTATAGCTCTGGGGCCAACGTCCTGACTTTC
NA | TRBJ2-1 | TRBD2 | TRBV24-1 | CATSDPLVGGDEQFF | TGTGCCACCAGTGATCCCCTTGTTGGGGGGGATGAGCAGTTCTTC
NA | TRBJ2-1 | TRBD2 | TRBV2 | CASSGFAGGYNEQFF | TGTGCCAGCAGTGGATTCGCGGGGGGCTACAATGAGCAGTTCTTC
NA | TRBJ2-1 | NA | TRBV14 | CASSPRLAHPYNEQFF | TGTGCCAGCAGCCCCAGGCTAGCCCATCCCTACAATGAGCAGTTCTTC
NA | TRBJ2-1 | NA | TRBV13 | CASSLTGLLSSYNEQFF | TGTGCCAGCAGCTTAACGGGCCTTCTGAGCTCCTACAATGAGCAGTTCTTC
NA | TRBJ2-7 | NA | TRBV27 | CASSSGLQVGWQYF | TGTGCCAGCTCCTCCGGACTGCAGGTTGGGTGGCAGTACTTC
once | TRBJ1-3 | NA | TRBV20-1 | CSAATGFSGNTIYF | TGCAGTGCTGCTACAGGGTTTTCTGGAAACACCATATATTTT
NA | TRBJ1-1 | TRBD1 | TRBV6-1 | CASSDPWTGEDTEAFF | TGTGCCAGCAGTGATCCTTGGACAGGGGAGGACACTGAAGCTTTCTTT
NA | TRBJ2-1 | NA | TRBV30 | CAWSVSGTRGQFF | TGTGCCTGGAGTGTCTCCGGGACACGAGGGCAGTTCTTC
NA | TRBJ1-1 | TRBD1 | TRBV4-1 | CASSQSLQGQDTEAFF | TGCGCCAGCAGCCAATCACTACAGGGACAGGACACTGAAGCTTTCTTT
once | TRBJ2-7 | NA | TRBV20-1 | CSAGTATRYYEQYF | TGCAGTGCTGGGACTGCCACACGATACTACGAGCAGTACTTC
once | TRBJ2-1 | NA | TRBV15 | CATSSPSRDRYNEQFF | TGTGCCACCAGCAGCCCGTCCAGGGACCGCTACAATGAGCAGTTCTTC
NA | TRBJ1-3 | TRBD1 | TRBV29-1 | CSVGATGPGNTIYF | TGCAGCGTTGGGGCGACAGGGCCTGGAAACACCATATATTTT
NA | TRBJ2-7 | NA | TRBV5-5 | CASSLGGSGEQYF | TGTGCCAGCAGCTTAGGGGGTTCAGGCGAGCAGTACTTC
NA | TRBJ2-2 | NA | TRBV13 | CASTIRRAEGTGELFF | TGTGCCAGCACCATTAGGAGGGCCGAGGGAACCGGGGAGCTGTTTTTT
NA | TRBJ1-6 | TRBD1 | TRBV7-2 | CASSPKGTESSPLHF | TGTGCCAGCAGCCCCAAAGGGACAGAGAGTTCACCCCTCCACTTT
NA | TRBJ2-2 | NA | TRBV29-1 | CSVLQDPNTGELFF | TGCAGCGTTCTACAGGACCCGAACACCGGGGAGCTGTTTTTT
once | TRBJ1-1 | TRBD1 | TRBV7-9 | CASSLGSRGPTEAFF | TGTGCCAGCAGCCTGGGGAGCAGGGGGCCCACTGAAGCTTTCTTT